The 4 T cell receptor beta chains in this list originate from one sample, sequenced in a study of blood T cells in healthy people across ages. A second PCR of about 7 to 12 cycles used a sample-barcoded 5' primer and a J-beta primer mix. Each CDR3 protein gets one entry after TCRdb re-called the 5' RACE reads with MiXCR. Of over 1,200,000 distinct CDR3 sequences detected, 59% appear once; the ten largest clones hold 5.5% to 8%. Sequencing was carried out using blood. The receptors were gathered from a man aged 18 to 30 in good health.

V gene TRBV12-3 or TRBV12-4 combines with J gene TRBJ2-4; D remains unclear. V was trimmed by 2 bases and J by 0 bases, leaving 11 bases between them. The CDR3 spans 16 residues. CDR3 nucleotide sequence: TGTGCCAGCAGTTTACCGACCCTCCTAGCCAAAAACATTCAGTACTTC. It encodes CASSLPTLLAKNIQYF.

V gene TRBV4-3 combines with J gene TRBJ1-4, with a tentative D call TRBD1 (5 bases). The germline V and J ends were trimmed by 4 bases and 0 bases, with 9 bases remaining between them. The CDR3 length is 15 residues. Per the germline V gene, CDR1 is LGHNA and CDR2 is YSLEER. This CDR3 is CASSLTETTNEKLFF. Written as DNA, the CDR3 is TGCGCCAGCAGCCTGACAGAAACAACTAATGAAAAACTGTTTTTT.

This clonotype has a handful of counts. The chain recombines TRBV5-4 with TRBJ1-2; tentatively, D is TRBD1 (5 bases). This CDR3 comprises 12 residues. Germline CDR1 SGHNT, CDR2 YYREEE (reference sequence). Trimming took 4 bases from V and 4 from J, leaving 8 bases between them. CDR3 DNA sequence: TGTGCCAGCAGCCGGGACGGCTATGGCTACACCTTC. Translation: CASSRDGYGYTF.

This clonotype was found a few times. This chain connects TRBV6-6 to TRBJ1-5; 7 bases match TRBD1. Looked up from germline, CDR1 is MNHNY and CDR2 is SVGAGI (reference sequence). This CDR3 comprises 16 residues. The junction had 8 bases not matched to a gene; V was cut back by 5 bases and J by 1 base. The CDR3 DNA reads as TGTGCCAGCAGTAAACCCCAGGACAGGAGCAATCAGCCCCAGCATTTT. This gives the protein CASSKPQDRSNQPQHF.